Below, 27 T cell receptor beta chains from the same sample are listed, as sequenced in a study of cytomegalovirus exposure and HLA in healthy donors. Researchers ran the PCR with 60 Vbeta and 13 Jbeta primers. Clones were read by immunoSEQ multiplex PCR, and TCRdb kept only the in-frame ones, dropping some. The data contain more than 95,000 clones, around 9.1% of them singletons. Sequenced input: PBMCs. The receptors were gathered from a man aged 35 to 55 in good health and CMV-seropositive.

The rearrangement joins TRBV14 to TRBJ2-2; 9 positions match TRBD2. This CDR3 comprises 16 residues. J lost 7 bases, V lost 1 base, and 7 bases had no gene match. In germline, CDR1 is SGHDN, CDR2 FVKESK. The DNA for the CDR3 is TGTGCCAGCAGCCAAGCTTTAGCGGGAGCGGACGGGGAGCTGTTTTTT. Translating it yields CASSQALAGADGELFF. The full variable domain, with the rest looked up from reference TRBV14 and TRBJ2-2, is EAGVTQFPSHSVIEKGQTVTLRCDPISGHDNLYWYRRVMGKEIKFLLHFVKESKQDESGMPNNRFLAERTGGTYSTLKVQPAELEDSGVYFCASSQALAGADGELFFGEGSRLTVL.

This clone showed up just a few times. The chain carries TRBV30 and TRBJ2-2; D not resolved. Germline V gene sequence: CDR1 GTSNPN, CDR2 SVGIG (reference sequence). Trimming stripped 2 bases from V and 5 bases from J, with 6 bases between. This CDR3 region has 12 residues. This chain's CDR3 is CAWSPQTGELFF. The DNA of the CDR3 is TGTGCCTGGAGTCCCCAGACCGGGGAGCTGTTTTTT. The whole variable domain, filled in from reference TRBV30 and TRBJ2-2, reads SQTIHQWPATLVQPVGSPLSLECTVEGTSNPNLYWYRQAAGRGLQLLFYSVGIGQISSEVPQNLSASRPQDRQFILSSKKLLLSDSGFYLCAWSPQTGELFFGEGSRLTVL.

The CDR3 sequence is CAWSGQGAGDTQYF. CDR3 sequence (DNA): TGTGCCTGGAGTGGGCAGGGGGCTGGAGATACGCAGTATTTT. The chain recombines TRBV30 with TRBJ2-3; 8 bases align to TRBD1. Germline V gene data show CDR1 as GTSNPN and CDR2 as SVGIG (reference sequence). CDR3 length: 14 amino acids. V lost 1 base and J lost 5; bases outside the gene matches: 5.

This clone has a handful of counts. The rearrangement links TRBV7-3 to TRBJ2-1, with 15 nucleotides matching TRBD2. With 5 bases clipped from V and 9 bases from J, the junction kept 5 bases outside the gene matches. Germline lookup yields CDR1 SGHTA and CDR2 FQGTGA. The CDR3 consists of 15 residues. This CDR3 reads CASSQGLAGGTEQFF. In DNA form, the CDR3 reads TGTGCCAGCAGCCAAGGACTAGCGGGAGGGACTGAGCAGTTCTTC. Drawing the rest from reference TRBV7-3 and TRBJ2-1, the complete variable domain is GAGVSQTPSNKVTEKGKYVELRCDPISGHTALYWYRQSLGQGPEFLIYFQGTGAADDSGLPNDRFFAVRPEGSVSTLKIQRTERGDSAVYLCASSQGLAGGTEQFFGPGTRLTVL.

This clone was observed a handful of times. CDR3 bases: TGTGCCAGCAGCGTAGCCTTCCCCGGGACTTTACCCGGCAGATATCTGTTTTTT. Residues: CASSVAFPGTLPGRYLFF. The chain recombines TRBV9 with TRBJ2-2; possibly TRBD2 for D (6 bases). Trimming shortened V by 0 bases and J by 14 bases, and 29 bases separated the two germline ends. This CDR3 is 18 amino acids long. The germline gives CDR1 SGDLS, CDR2 YYNGEE.

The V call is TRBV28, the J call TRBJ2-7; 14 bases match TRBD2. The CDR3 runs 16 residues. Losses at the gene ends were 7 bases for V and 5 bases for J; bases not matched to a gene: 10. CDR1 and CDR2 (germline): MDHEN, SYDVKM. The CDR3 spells CASTPTGLAGAHEQYF. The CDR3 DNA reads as TGTGCCAGCACCCCGACGGGACTAGCGGGAGCACACGAGCAGTACTTC.

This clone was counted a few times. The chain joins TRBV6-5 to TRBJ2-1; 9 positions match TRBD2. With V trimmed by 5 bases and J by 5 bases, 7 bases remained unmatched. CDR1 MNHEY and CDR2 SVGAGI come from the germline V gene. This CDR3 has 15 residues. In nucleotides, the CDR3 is TGTGCCAGCAGTGTGCTAGCGGGATTCAACAATGAGCAGTTCTTC. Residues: CASSVLAGFNNEQFF.

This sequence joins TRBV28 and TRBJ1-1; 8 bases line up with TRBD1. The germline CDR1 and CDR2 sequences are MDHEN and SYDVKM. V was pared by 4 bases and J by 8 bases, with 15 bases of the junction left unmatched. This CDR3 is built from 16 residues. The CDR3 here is CASSSPAGGVEREAFF. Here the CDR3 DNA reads TGTGCCAGCAGTTCCCCAGCAGGGGGCGTAGAGAGAGAAGCTTTCTTT.

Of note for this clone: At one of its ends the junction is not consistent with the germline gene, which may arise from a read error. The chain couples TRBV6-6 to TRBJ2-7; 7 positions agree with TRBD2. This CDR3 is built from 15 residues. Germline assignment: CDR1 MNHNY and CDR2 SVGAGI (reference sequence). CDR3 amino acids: CAGSYWSGVGYEQYF. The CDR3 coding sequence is TGTGCCGGCAGTTACTGGAGCGGGGTGGGCTACGAGCAGTACTTC.

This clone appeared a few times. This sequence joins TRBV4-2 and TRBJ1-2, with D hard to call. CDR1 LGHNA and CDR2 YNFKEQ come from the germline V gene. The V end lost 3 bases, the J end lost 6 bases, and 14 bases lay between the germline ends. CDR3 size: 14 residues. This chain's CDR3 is CASSHTQVGHGYTF. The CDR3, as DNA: TGTGCCAGCAGCCATACCCAGGTGGGTCATGGCTACACCTTC.

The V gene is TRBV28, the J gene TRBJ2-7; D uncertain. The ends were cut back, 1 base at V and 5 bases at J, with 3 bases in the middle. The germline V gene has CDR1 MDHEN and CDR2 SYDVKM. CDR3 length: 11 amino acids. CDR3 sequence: CASSLYNEQYF. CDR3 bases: TGTGCCAGCAGTTTATACAACGAGCAGTACTTC.

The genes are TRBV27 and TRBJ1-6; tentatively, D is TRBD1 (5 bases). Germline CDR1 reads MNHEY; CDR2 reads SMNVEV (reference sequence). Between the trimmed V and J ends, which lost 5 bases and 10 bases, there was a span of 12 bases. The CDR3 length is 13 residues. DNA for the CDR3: TGTGCCAGCAGTCTTACCTGGGGCTCACCCCTCCACTTT. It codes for CASSLTWGSPLHF.

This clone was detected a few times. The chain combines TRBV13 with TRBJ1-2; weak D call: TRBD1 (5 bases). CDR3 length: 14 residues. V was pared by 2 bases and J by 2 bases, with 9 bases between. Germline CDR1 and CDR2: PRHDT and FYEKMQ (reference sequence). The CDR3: CASSLHGGNYGYTF. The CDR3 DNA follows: TGTGCCAGCAGCTTACACGGGGGGAACTATGGCTACACCTTC.

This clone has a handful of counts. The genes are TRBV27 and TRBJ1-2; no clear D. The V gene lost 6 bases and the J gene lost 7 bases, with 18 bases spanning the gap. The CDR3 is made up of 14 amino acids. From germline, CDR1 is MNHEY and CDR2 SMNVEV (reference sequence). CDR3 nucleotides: TGTGCCAGCAGCTCAGTCCTGGAGACTGTTGGCTACACCTTC. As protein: CASSSVLETVGYTF.

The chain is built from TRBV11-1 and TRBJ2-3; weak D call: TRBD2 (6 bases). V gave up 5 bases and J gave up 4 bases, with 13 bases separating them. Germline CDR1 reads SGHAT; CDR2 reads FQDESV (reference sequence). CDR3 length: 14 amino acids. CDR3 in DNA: TGTGCCAGCAGCGTCACGGGAGATGCAGATACGCAGTATTTT. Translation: CASSVTGDADTQYF.

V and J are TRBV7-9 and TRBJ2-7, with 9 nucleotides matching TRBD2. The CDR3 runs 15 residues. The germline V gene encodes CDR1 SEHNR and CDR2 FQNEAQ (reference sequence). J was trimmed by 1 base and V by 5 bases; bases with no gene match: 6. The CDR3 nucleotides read TGTGCCAGCAGCGGAAGCGGGAGGAGGTCCTACGAGCAGTACTTC. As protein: CASSGSGRRSYEQYF.

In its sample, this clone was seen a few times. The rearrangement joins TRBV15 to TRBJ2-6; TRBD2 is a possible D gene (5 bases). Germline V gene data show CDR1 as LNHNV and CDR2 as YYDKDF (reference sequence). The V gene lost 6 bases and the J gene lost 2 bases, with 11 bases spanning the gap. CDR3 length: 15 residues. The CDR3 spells CATRAVGAGANVLTF. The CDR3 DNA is TGTGCCACCAGGGCCGTCGGGGCTGGGGCCAACGTCCTGACTTTC.

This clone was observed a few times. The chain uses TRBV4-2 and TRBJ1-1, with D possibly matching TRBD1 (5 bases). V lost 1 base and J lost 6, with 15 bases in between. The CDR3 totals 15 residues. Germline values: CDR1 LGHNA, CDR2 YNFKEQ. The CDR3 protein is CASSQVARVDAEAFF. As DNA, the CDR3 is TGTGCCAGCAGCCAAGTGGCCAGGGTAGACGCTGAAGCTTTCTTT.

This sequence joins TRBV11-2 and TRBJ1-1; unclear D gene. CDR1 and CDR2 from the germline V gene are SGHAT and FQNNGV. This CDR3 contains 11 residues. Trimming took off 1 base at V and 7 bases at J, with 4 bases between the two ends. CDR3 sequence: CASSLGSEAFF. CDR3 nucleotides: TGTGCCAGCAGCTTAGGGAGTGAAGCTTTCTTT.

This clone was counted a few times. The CDR3 nucleotides read TGTGCCAGCAGCTCCCCCCCTAGCGGGAGCACAGATACGCAGTATTTT. Translation gives CASSSPPSGSTDTQYF. This rearrangement joins TRBV28 to TRBJ2-3, with TRBD2 matching 8 bases. The CDR3 has 16 residues. Germline V CDR1 and CDR2: MDHEN, SYDVKM. The ends lost 6 bases at V and 0 bases at J; junction bases unmatched: 8.

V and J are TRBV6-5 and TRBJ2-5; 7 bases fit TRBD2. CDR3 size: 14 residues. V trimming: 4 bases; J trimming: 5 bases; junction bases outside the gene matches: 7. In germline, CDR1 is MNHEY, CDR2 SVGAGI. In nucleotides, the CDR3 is TGTGCCAGCAGTTTGGGCGGGAGAAGGGAGACCCAGTACTTC. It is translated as CASSLGGRRETQYF.

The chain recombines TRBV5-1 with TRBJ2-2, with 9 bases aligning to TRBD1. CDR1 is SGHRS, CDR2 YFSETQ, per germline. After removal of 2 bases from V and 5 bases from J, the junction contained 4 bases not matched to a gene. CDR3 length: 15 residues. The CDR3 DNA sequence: TGCGCCAGCAGCTTAGGACAGGGGTGGACCGGGGAGCTGTTTTTT. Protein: CASSLGQGWTGELFF.

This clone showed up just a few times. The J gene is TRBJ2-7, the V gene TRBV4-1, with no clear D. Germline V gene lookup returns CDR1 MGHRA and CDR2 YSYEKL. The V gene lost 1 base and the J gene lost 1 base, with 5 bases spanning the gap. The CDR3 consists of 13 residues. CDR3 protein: CASSQGYSYEQYF. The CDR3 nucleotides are TGCGCCAGCAGCCAAGGCTATTCCTACGAGCAGTACTTC.

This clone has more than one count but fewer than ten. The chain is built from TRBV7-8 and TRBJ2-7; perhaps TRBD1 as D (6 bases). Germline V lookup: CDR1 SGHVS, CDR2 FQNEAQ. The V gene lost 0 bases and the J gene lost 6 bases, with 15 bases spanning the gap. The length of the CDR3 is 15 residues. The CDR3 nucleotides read TGTGCCAGCAGCTTAGCGGCTCCGGACAGTCTCGAGCAGTACTTC. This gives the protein CASSLAAPDSLEQYF.

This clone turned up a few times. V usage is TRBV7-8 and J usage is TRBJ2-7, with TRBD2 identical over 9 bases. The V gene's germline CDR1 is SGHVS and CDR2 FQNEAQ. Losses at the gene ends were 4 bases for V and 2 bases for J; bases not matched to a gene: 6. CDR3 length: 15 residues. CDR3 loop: CASSSGVAGAYEQYF. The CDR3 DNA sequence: TGTGCCAGCAGCTCTGGAGTAGCGGGAGCCTACGAGCAGTACTTC.

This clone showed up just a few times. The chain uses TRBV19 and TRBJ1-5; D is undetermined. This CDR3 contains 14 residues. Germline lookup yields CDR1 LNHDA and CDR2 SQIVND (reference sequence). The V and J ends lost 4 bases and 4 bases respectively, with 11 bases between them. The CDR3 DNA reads TGTGCCAGTAGTACCGAGCCACTTAATCAGCCCCAGCATTTT. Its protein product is CASSTEPLNQPQHF.

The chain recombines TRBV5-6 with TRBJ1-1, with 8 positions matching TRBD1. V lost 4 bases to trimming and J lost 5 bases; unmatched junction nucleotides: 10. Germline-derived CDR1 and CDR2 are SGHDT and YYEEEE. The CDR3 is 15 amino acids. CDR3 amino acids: CASSPAPQGATEAFF. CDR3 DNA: TGTGCCAGCAGCCCCGCCCCGCAGGGGGCAACTGAAGCTTTCTTT.